This TCR beta chain was profiled in a study of Ad26.COV2.S vaccination and SARS-CoV-2 variants (dated by TCRdb to the early 2020s). In the study overall: Donors in the vaccine arm were drawn from COV1001, a phase I-IIa trial of Ad26.COV2.S in healthy adults that was multicentre, randomized, double-blind and placebo-controlled. Trial participants were randomized into five groups of five, in which low-dose or high-dose Ad26.COV2.S was given once or twice, or placebo was given on both occasions. A total of 32 samples were included in the TCR-sequenced set, comprising roughly 19 Ad26.COV2.S vaccine recipients, 5 placebo recipients and 8 SARS-CoV-2 convalescent individuals. Sequencing of the TCRbeta repertoire served to evaluate the specificity and breadth of SARS-CoV-2-reactive T cell receptors following Ad26.COV2.S vaccination. Investigators did not know the trial group allocation while performing experiments and assessing outcomes. Dosing of Ad26.COV2.S was intramuscular, at either 5x10^10 or 1x10^11 viral particles, delivered as one shot or as two shots spaced 56 days apart. General study outcomes and caveats: Higher spike-specific TCR breadth was observed in Ad26.COV2.S recipients than in placebo recipients (P = 0.0014). Non-spike TCR breadth was comparable between vaccine and placebo recipients, consistent with the vaccine containing only spike. The study lacked the statistical power to compare responses across vaccine doses or regimens. It was noted by the authors that total T cell responses may have been underestimated by the TCR breadth and depth analyses. After vaccination, substantial breadth of spike-specific CD8+ and CD4+ T cell responses was reported.

The treatment or condition label, as the study defines it: some 20 received Ad26.COV2.S at low or high dose, single or two shots; roughly five received placebo; per-sample allocation not given. For vaccine and placebo recipients, the sequenced repertoires came from samples collected on day 63 after the first injection. Cohort 1b enrolled around 23 adults aged 18-55 years at a single site in Boston, USA, between 29 July and 7 August 2020. Ad26.COV2.S consisted of a replication-incompetent adenovirus type 26 vector by which a prefusion-stabilized SARS-CoV-2 spike protein from the original Wuhan strain was expressed. TCRbeta CDR3 regions were sequenced with the immunoSEQ Assay. After extraction, genomic DNA underwent amplification by bias-controlled multiplex PCR, followed by high-throughput sequencing. Per the source publication's procedure: To quantify the absolute abundance of each unique TCRbeta CDR3 region, sequences were collapsed and filtered. T cell fraction was estimated by normalizing TCRbeta template counts to usable DNA, with usable DNA measured through amplification of reference genes found in all nucleated cells. Repertoire TCRs were annotated as SARS-CoV-2-specific by exact matching of V gene, CDR3 amino acid sequence and J gene to a known reactive TCR set. The reference SARS-CoV-2 TCR set was obtained from MIRA and was filtered for enrichment in COVID-19-positive ImmuneCODE repertoires, whereby public or cross-reactive TCRs were removed. Drawing on the MIRA antigens, annotated TCRs were analysed further at the level of specific ORF or position within ORF. Breadth was defined as annotated unique rearrangements over total unique productive rearrangements; depth was the summed frequency of those rearrangements. Group comparisons of TCR breadth used two-sided Wilcoxon rank-sum tests. This is the immuneACCESS table as TCRdb keeps it, with only in-frame sequences that have V and J called. A part of the clones is gone; compared with another copy, unresolved V genes explain less than half, and the rest is unexplained. Clonal size and the V and J genes are those of that table, whereas D and trimming came from the DNA. The sample table shows over 400,000 clones, and over 80% are seen once. Of the sample, 1.5% to 2% is held by the ten largest clones.

V loses 5 bases of germline sequence and J loses 3 bases, and the interval between the two ends is 14 bases. Spanning cysteine to phenylalanine, the CDR3 consists of 16 amino acids. Solely the CDR3 DNA is kept, with 48 bases framed from the first base. Looking up the germline V gene (reference sequence) yields CDR1 LNHDA and CDR2 SQIVND. In regard to this clone: This clone's antigen is unknown. No much larger clonotype is one base removed from it; base qualities were not supplied.

The clonotype comes from a person aged 18-65 years who received the Ad26.COV2.S COVID-19 vaccine or a placebo. The sequencing used peripheral blood, collected in a trial of Ad26.COV2.S vaccine versus placebo. Recombination connected TRBV19 to TRBJ2-6; the D gene lacks a confident call. The sequence in DNA is TGTGCCAGTAGTCTCAGTGATTCTCGTGGGGCCAACGTCCTGACTTTC. It specifies CASSLSDSRGANVLTF. Beyond the CDR3, the reference TRBV19 and TRBJ2-6 genes provide the residues; the full variable domain reads: DGGITQSPKYLFRKEGQNVTLSCEQNLNHDAMYWYRQDPGQGLRLIYYSQIVNDFQKGDIAEGYSVSREKKESFPLTVTSAQKNPTAFYLCASSLSDSRGANVLTFGAGSRLTVL.